These 5 T cell receptor beta chains were all obtained from the same sample, sequenced in a study of T cell responses to AZD1222 COVID-19 vaccine. The repertoire was sequenced with immunoSEQ multiplex PCR; TCRdb's copy has only in-frame clones and lacks some. Among 150,000 to 200,000 clones, 80% to 90% were seen once, and the ten largest hold under 3.5%. This specimen consisted of peripheral blood, obtained on day 0 of MenACWY control vaccination. These receptors all come from an adult in good health.

The chain carries TRBV18 and TRBJ1-4; no clear D gene. Trimming removed 3 bases from V and 5 bases from J, with 7 bases in between. Germline values: CDR1 KGHSH, CDR2 LQKENI. The CDR3 loop spans 13 amino acids. The CDR3 DNA is TGTGCCAGCTCACCGGATAGAAATGAAAAACTGTTTTTT. Amino acid sequence: CASSPDRNEKLFF. Filled out from reference TRBV18 and TRBJ1-4, the complete variable domain reads NAGVMQNPRHLVRRRGQEARLRCSPMKGHSHVYWYRQLPEEGLKFMVYLQKENIIDESGMPKERFSAEFPKEGPSILRIQQVVRGDSAAYFCASSPDRNEKLFFGSGTQLSVL.

The chain has TRBV29-1 and TRBJ2-1, with D tentatively TRBD2 (6 bases). There are 15 residues in the CDR3. Trimming pared 7 bases from V and 2 bases from J, leaving 18 bases between. CDR1 and CDR2 (germline): SQVTM, ANQGSEA. In DNA, the CDR3 is TGCAGCGCCCGGGGAGGTGGGGTTACCTACAATGAGCAGTTCTTC. Amino acids: CSARGGGVTYNEQFF.

The chain links TRBV6-4 to TRBJ2-1, with D perhaps matching TRBD2 (5 bases). V lost 0 bases and J lost 6, with 15 bases in between. This CDR3 is 16 amino acids long. The germline V gene encodes CDR1 MRHNA and CDR2 SNTAGT. CDR3 protein: CASSDSNAGLVNEQFF. The DNA of the CDR3 is TGTGCCAGCAGTGACTCGAATGCGGGTCTGGTCAATGAGCAGTTCTTC.

The V call is TRBV6-1, the J call TRBJ2-3; the match to TRBD2 covers 7 bases. This CDR3 has 15 amino acids. V lost 3 bases and J lost 2; bases outside the gene matches: 5. Germline V gene lookup returns CDR1 MNHNS and CDR2 SASEGT. The CDR3 DNA follows: TGTGCCAGCAGTGACGCGGGGGTCCCCACAGATACGCAGTATTTT. This sequence encodes CASSDAGVPTDTQYF.

This clone was detected only once. CDR3 protein: CASQQGARGYTF. The CDR3 DNA sequence: TGTGCCAGTCAACAGGGGGCGCGTGGCTACACCTTC. The J gene is TRBJ1-2, the V gene TRBV19; TRBD1 matches at 9 bases. This CDR3 comprises 12 residues. Trimming cost V 8 bases and J 7 bases; bases outside gene matches: 5. Germline assignment: CDR1 LNHDA and CDR2 SQIVND (reference sequence).